Each of the 23 T cell receptor beta chains below was sequenced from the same sample in a study of cytomegalovirus exposure and HLA in healthy donors. 13 Jbeta primers and 60 Vbeta primers were used for the PCR. TCRdb's table, derived via immunoSEQ multiplex PCR, lists solely in-frame clones and lacks some. The repertoire consists of roughly 180,000 clones, with around 72% occurring once and the leading ten covering around 2.5%. Sample: PBMCs. The origin of the receptors is a female donor in good health and CMV-seronegative.

The CDR3 loop reads CASSGGGQVYNSPLHF. In DNA form, the CDR3 reads TGTGCCAGCAGTGGGGGGGGGCAAGTATATAATTCACCCCTCCACTTT. The rearrangement joins TRBV6-1 to TRBJ1-6; D is possibly TRBD1 (6 bases). CDR1 and CDR2 from the germline V gene are MNHNS and SASEGT. Trimming removed 4 bases at V and 4 bases at J, with 14 bases between. The CDR3 loop spans 16 amino acids.

The chain joins TRBV4-2 to TRBJ2-1; TRBD2 aligns across 10 bases. V shed 4 bases and J 3 bases; nucleotides not matched to a gene: 3. The CDR3 is 15 residues long. Germline lookup yields CDR1 LGHNA and CDR2 YNFKEQ. The CDR3 DNA follows: TGTGCCAGCAGCCCTGGACTAGCGGACTACAATGAGCAGTTCTTC. Translation: CASSPGLADYNEQFF.

The table lists this clone with a count of one. The genes are TRBV19 and TRBJ2-2; D gene ambiguous. Germline values: CDR1 LNHDA, CDR2 SQIVND (reference sequence). V lost 3 bases and J 2 bases, leaving 4 bases between the germline ends. The CDR3 is 13 residues long. The CDR3 loop is CASSIHNTGELFF. In DNA form, the CDR3 reads TGTGCCAGTAGTATCCATAACACCGGGGAGCTGTTTTTT.

The chain combines TRBV28 with TRBJ2-7, with 7 bases fitting TRBD2. The V and J ends lost 4 bases and 3 bases, in that order; junction bases with no gene match: 6. This CDR3 comprises 14 residues. Germline CDR1 MDHEN, CDR2 SYDVKM. The CDR3 nucleotides are TGTGCCAGCAGTTCCGTAGCGGGCTTCTACGAGCAGTACTTC. As protein: CASSSVAGFYEQYF.

This chain joins TRBV6-4 and TRBJ2-1, with TRBD2 identical over 8 bases. With 0 bases clipped from V and 9 bases from J, the junction kept 7 bases outside the gene matches. Germline V gene data show CDR1 as MRHNA and CDR2 as SNTAGT. The CDR3 totals 15 residues. The CDR3: CASSDSTSEVGEQFF. In nucleotides, the CDR3 is TGTGCCAGCAGTGACTCGACTAGCGAAGTGGGTGAGCAGTTCTTC.

The chain couples TRBV15 to TRBJ2-2; a possible D gene is TRBD2 (6 bases). Trimming took 3 bases from V and 3 from J, leaving 14 bases between them. The CDR3 length is 16 residues. In germline, CDR1 is LNHNV, CDR2 YYDKDF (reference sequence). The CDR3 DNA sequence: TGTGCCACCAGCAGCGACGGGACTGCTTACACCGGGGAGCTGTTTTTT. This translates into CATSSDGTAYTGELFF.

This CDR3 is CASSVDGKYEQYF. The CDR3 bases are TGTGCCAGCAGCGTAGACGGGAAGTACGAGCAGTACTTC. V gene TRBV9 combines with J gene TRBJ2-7; D is possibly TRBD2 (5 bases). Per germline, CDR1 SGDLS and CDR2 YYNGEE. Trimming left V 0 bases short and J 4 bases short, with 8 bases between. CDR3 length equals 13 residues.

The V call is TRBV7-9, the J call TRBJ1-2, with 8 nucleotides matching TRBD1. This CDR3 region has 15 residues. The V and J ends lost 4 bases and 4 bases, in that order; junction bases with no gene match: 8. From germline, CDR1 is SEHNR and CDR2 FQNEAQ (reference sequence). The CDR3 protein is CASSSGTGDPYGYTF. The DNA for the CDR3 is TGTGCCAGCAGCTCCGGGACAGGCGACCCCTATGGCTACACCTTC.

The rearrangement uses TRBV29-1 and TRBJ1-2; the D gene is possibly TRBD1 (5 bases). Trimming cost V 7 bases and J 4 bases, with 16 bases left between them. The CDR3 spans 13 residues. Germline V lookup: CDR1 SQVTM, CDR2 ANQGSEA. CDR3 region: CSASGKGPYGYTF. For the CDR3, the DNA is TGCAGCGCCTCAGGGAAGGGCCCCTATGGCTACACCTTC.

The V call is TRBV30, the J call TRBJ2-5; 9 bases agree with TRBD2. Per the germline V gene, CDR1 is GTSNPN and CDR2 is SVGIG (reference sequence). V lost 2 bases, J lost 4 bases, and 5 bases stayed unmatched. This CDR3 is built from 14 residues. The CDR3 bases are TGTGCCTGGAGTTCCGGAGCGGGAGGAGAGACCCAGTACTTC. Its protein product is CAWSSGAGGETQYF. Full variable domain (missing parts from reference TRBV30 and TRBJ2-5): SQTIHQWPATLVQPVGSPLSLECTVEGTSNPNLYWYRQAAGRGLQLLFYSVGIGQISSEVPQNLSASRPQDRQFILSSKKLLLSDSGFYLCAWSSGAGGETQYFGPGTRLLVL.

This sequence joins TRBV6-1 and TRBJ2-7; 9 positions agree with TRBD1. The CDR3 is 14 amino acids. Losses at the gene ends were 5 bases for V and 2 bases for J; bases not matched to a gene: 4. Germline CDR1 reads MNHNS; CDR2 reads SASEGT. CDR3 nucleotides: TGTGCCAGCAGTCGGACAGGGGATACCTACGAGCAGTACTTC. Translating gives CASSRTGDTYEQYF.

In its sample, this clone was seen a few times. The J gene is TRBJ1-1, the V gene TRBV29-1; the D gene is possibly TRBD1 (6 bases). Germline V gene data show CDR1 as SQVTM and CDR2 as ANQGSEA. The length of the CDR3 is 13 residues. Trimming stripped 4 bases from V and 1 base from J, with 10 bases between. The CDR3 spells CSVGVGGNTEAFF. CDR3 nucleotide sequence: TGCAGCGTTGGGGTAGGGGGGAACACTGAAGCTTTCTTT.

The chain couples TRBV5-1 to TRBJ1-5, with TRBD1 matching over 9 bases. The CDR3 loop spans 15 amino acids. The V gene's germline CDR1 is SGHRS and CDR2 YFSETQ. The ends lost 1 base at V and 7 bases at J; junction bases unmatched: 6. DNA of the CDR3: TGCGCCAGCAGCTTGTCGGGACAGGGTGGCCAGCCCCAGCATTTT. Translating it yields CASSLSGQGGQPQHF.

The rearrangement joins TRBV7-9 to TRBJ1-6, with 8 nucleotides matching TRBD1. CDR3 size: 18 residues. V lost 5 bases to trimming and J lost 0 bases; unmatched junction nucleotides: 9. CDR1 is SEHNR and CDR2 is FQNEAQ in the germline V gene (reference sequence). The CDR3 nucleotides are TGTGCCAGCAGCGGTTCGGGACAGGCGAGCTCCTATAATTCACCCCTCCACTTT. It translates to CASSGSGQASSYNSPLHF.

This chain connects TRBV11-2 to TRBJ2-5; D possibly corresponds to TRBD1 (6 bases). The CDR3 contains 15 residues. V lost 1 base, J lost 2 bases, and 11 bases lay in between. Germline assignment: CDR1 SGHAT and CDR2 FQNNGV. This CDR3 reads CASSLVARGQETQYF. The CDR3 bases are TGTGCCAGCAGCTTAGTTGCCAGGGGACAAGAGACCCAGTACTTC. The whole variable domain, filled in from reference TRBV11-2 and TRBJ2-5, reads EAGVAQSPRYKIIEKRQSVAFWCNPISGHATLYWYQQILGQGPKLLIQFQNNGVVDDSQLPKDRFSAERLKGVDSTLKIQPAKLEDSAVYLCASSLVARGQETQYFGPGTRLLVL.

The CDR3, as DNA: TGTGCCAGCAGCCCCCGGACTAGTCGGGCAGATACGCAGTATTTT. Protein sequence: CASSPRTSRADTQYF. The V and J genes are TRBV9 and TRBJ2-3; 7 bases line up with TRBD2. The germline CDR1 and CDR2 sequences are SGDLS and YYNGEE. The CDR3 is 15 residues long. The V and J ends lost 4 bases and 4 bases, in that order; junction bases with no gene match: 9.

The chain carries TRBV2 and TRBJ1-4; the D is unclear. CDR1 and CDR2 from the germline V gene are SNHLY and FYNNEI. This CDR3 has 13 residues. Trimming took 10 bases from V and 0 from J, leaving 9 bases between them. The CDR3 is CANHGATNEKLFF. The CDR3, as DNA: TGTGCCAACCACGGGGCAACTAATGAAAAACTGTTTTTT.

The chain links TRBV6-5 to TRBJ2-5; TRBD1 aligns across 10 bases. Trimming took 0 bases from V and 5 from J; bases not matched to a gene: 6. There are 16 residues in the CDR3. The germline CDR1 and CDR2 sequences are MNHEY and SVGAGI. CDR3 residues: CASSYSGRTGGETQYF. The CDR3 DNA follows: TGTGCCAGCAGTTACTCGGGGCGGACAGGGGGTGAGACCCAGTACTTC.

The chain couples TRBV6-1 to TRBJ2-3; a weak D match, TRBD1 (6 bases). This CDR3 comprises 14 residues. Trimming left V 6 bases short and J 0 bases short, with 10 bases between. CDR1 is MNHNS, CDR2 SASEGT, per germline. The CDR3 nucleotides read TGTGCCAGCAGCAGGGACACAAGCACAGATACGCAGTATTTT. It codes for CASSRDTSTDTQYF.

The rearrangement joins TRBV7-9 to TRBJ1-1; 8 bases are a match to TRBD1. The CDR3 has 15 amino acids. After removal of 5 bases from V and 2 bases from J, the junction contained 7 bases not matched to a gene. The germline CDR1 and CDR2 sequences are SEHNR and FQNEAQ (reference sequence). In nucleotides, the CDR3 is TGTGCCAGCAGCCCCCGGACAGGGTTCAACACTGAAGCTTTCTTT. Translated: CASSPRTGFNTEAFF.

The chain links TRBV19 to TRBJ2-5, with D hard to call. With 5 bases removed from V and 3 bases from J, the gap between germline ends came to 10 bases. This CDR3 contains 13 residues. CDR1 is LNHDA, CDR2 SQIVND, per germline (reference sequence). This chain's CDR3 is CASSLNPEETQYF. In DNA, the CDR3 is TGTGCCAGTAGTCTCAATCCGGAAGAGACCCAGTACTTC.

This clone was counted a single time. This chain connects TRBV5-1 to TRBJ1-1; no clear D. The germline CDR1 and CDR2 sequences are SGHRS and YFSETQ. V dropped 0 bases and J dropped 3 bases, with 12 bases sitting between them. The CDR3 is made up of 15 amino acids. CDR3 residues: CASSLAPGGHTEAFF. The CDR3 DNA is TGCGCCAGCAGCTTGGCCCCGGGAGGGCACACTGAAGCTTTCTTT.

This clone came up a few times. The sample carries other DNA sequences with the same CDR3. The genes are TRBV2 and TRBJ2-7, with unresolved D. The CDR3 extends over 11 amino acids. The V and J ends lost 6 bases and 4 bases respectively, with 7 bases between them. Germline V gene sequence: CDR1 SNHLY, CDR2 FYNNEI. The CDR3 nucleotides read TGTGCCAGCAGCGCCAGATACGAGCAGTACTTC. Protein sequence: CASSARYEQYF.